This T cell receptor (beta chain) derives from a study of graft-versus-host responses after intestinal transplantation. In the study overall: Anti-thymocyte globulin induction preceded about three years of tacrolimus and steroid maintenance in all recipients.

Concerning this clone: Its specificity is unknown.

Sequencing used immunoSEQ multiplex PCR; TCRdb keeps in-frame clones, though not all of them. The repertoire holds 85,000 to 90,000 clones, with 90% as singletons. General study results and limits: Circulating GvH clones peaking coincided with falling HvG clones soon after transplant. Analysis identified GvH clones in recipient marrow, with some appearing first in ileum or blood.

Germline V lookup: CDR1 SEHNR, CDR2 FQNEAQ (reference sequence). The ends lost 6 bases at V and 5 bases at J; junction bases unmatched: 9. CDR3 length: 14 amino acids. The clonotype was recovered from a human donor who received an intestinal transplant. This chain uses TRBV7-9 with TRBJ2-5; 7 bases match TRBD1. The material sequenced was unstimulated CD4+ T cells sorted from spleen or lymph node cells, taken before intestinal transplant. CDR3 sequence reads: CASSNTGQRETQYF. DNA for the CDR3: TGTGCCAGCAGTAATACGGGACAGAGGGAGACCCAGTACTTC.